This TCR beta chain was profiled in a study of blood T cell repertoires in COVID-19. Study information: COVID-19 samples, acute and convalescent, were from the United States, Italy and Spain. The cDNA or gDNA used as material had been derived from T cells, B-cell-depleted T cells, or PBMCs.

Ages ranged from about 18 to 100 years, with residence in fewer than 25 US areas. In the original workflow: Scientists estimated how many nucleated cells there were by amplifying reference gene primers. TCRdb's copy holds only in-frame clones and misses some; the assay was immunoSEQ multiplex PCR. V and J calls and clone size follow that table, whereas D and trimming were derived from the DNA. The sample lists under 300,000 clones, 85% to 95% occurring once. The sequenced sample was PBMCs or T cells enriched from blood (not recorded which). The receptor was derived from a woman aged 18-29 years who had recovered from COVID-19.

In DNA, the CDR3 is TGCGCCAGCAGCTCGGGCAAATGGTCGGGAAGTTCTGGAAACACCATATATTTT. It encodes CASSSGKWSGSSGNTIYF. The chain joins TRBV5-1 to TRBJ1-3; D unclear. Germline CDR1 is SGHRS and CDR2 is YFSETQ. The CDR3 has 18 residues. V was pared by 3 bases and J by 1 base, with 20 bases between.